The rows below give T cell receptor beta chains drawn from one sample of a study of radiotherapy plus CTLA-4 blockade in lung cancer. Sequencing used immunoSEQ multiplex PCR; TCRdb keeps in-frame clones, though not all of them. Of 58,000 or so clones in the sample, less than 80% were seen once. The input for sequencing was peripheral blood, taken from a patient treated with radiotherapy plus ipilimumab. The source of these receptors is a human donor with non-small cell lung cancer who had a complete response to radiotherapy plus ipilimumab. CDR3s leave out the opening cysteine and the closing phenylalanine or tryptophan. Fields, in order: CDR3 protein, clone size, J gene, V gene. Some rows mark clone size as missing; the rest say once, few, many or name a class of expanded clone.

ASSYPGLAGTDTQY,NA,TRBJ2-3,TRBV6-6
ASSSHTYNEQF,few,TRBJ2-1,TRBV28
ASTNGGQVSGELF,NA,TRBJ2-2,TRBV9
ASRPGTGAQPQH,NA,TRBJ1-5,TRBV2
ASSFQGAPTGELF,NA,TRBJ2-2,TRBV5-1
AGAGVVGVAF,NA,TRBJ1-1,TRBV7-2
ASSPAMDEQY,NA,TRBJ2-7,TRBV18
ASSFNSGRENEQF,few,TRBJ2-1,TRBV7-2
ASSLSGSTDTQY,NA,TRBJ2-3,TRBV7-2
ASSPRDREGDTIY,few,TRBJ1-3,TRBV18
ASSPLNRVGNEQY,NA,TRBJ2-7,TRBV18
ASSADRYGYT,few,TRBJ1-2,TRBV11-2
AWTGGYYGYT,NA,TRBJ1-2,TRBV30
SVPDRAAGNEQF,NA,TRBJ2-1,TRBV29-1